Shown below are 16 T cell receptor beta chains from a single sample sequenced in a study of sequential checkpoint blockade in melanoma. Clones were read by immunoSEQ multiplex PCR, and TCRdb kept only the in-frame ones, dropping some. The sample carries more than 9,500 clones, around 67% recorded once. Noted treatment: randomized to nivolumab then ipilimumab (arm A) or the reverse (arm B). Sequences were derived from CD8+ T cells sorted from blood (inferred from file names), sampled from a patient given nivolumab and ipilimumab in sequence. The receptors were sampled from a human donor with melanoma.

V is TRBV9 and J is TRBJ2-2, with 8 positions matching TRBD2. The germline V gene encodes CDR1 SGDLS and CDR2 YYNGEE. The CDR3 has 17 residues. With V trimmed by 4 bases and J by 3 bases, 11 bases remained unmatched. The CDR3 nucleotides are TGTGCCAGCAGCACGCCCTTGACGGGAGGGGACACCGGGGAGCTGTTTTTT. It codes for CASSTPLTGGDTGELFF. Full variable domain (rest looked up from reference TRBV9 and TRBJ2-2): DSGVTQTPKHLITATGQRVTLRCSPRSGDLSVYWYQQSLDQGLQFLIQYYNGEERAKGNILERFSAQQFPDLHSELNLSSLELGDSALYFCASSTPLTGGDTGELFFGEGSRLTVL.

This clone was detected only once. The V and J genes are TRBV13 and TRBJ1-2, with D uncertain. V shed 1 base and J shed 1 base, with 7 bases lying between them. Per germline, CDR1 PRHDT and CDR2 FYEKMQ (reference sequence). The CDR3 is made up of 14 amino acids. This CDR3 is CASSLATHNYGYTF. The CDR3 region has the DNA TGTGCCAGCAGCTTAGCTACCCATAACTATGGCTACACCTTC.

CDR3 DNA sequence: TGTGCCAGCAGCTTCGGGACAGGGGGCGAGCAGTACTTC. This sequence encodes CASSFGTGGEQYF. The chain recombines TRBV5-6 with TRBJ2-7, with 11 bases fitting TRBD1. Trimming cost V 2 bases and J 6 bases; bases outside gene matches: 1. This CDR3 region has 13 residues. Looked up from germline, CDR1 is SGHDT and CDR2 is YYEEEE.

The DNA for the CDR3 is TGTGCCAGCCGCTCTGGAACAGGGGACTCCTACGAGCAGTACTTC. Protein product: CASRSGTGDSYEQYF. This sequence joins TRBV12-1 and TRBJ2-7; the table assigns TRBD1, which was not confirmed against the DNA. TRBV12-1 is a documented pseudogene. CDR3 length: 15 residues.

The chain joins TRBV6-5 to TRBJ2-2, with 7 bases lining up with TRBD1. V was clipped by 0 bases and J by 0 bases; unmatched bases: 1. Germline V gene sequence: CDR1 MNHEY, CDR2 SVGAGI. CDR3 size: 16 residues. The CDR3: CASSYSGTANTGELFF. The CDR3 DNA reads TGTGCCAGCAGTTACTCTGGGACAGCGAACACCGGGGAGCTGTTTTTT.

This clone is judged large. The chain is built from TRBV7-3 and TRBJ2-6, with TRBD1 identical over 7 bases. There are 15 residues in the CDR3. Germline loops: CDR1 SGHTA, CDR2 FQGTGA. After removal of 8 bases from V and 0 bases from J, the junction contained 4 bases not matched to a gene. This chain's CDR3 is CASRDSLSGANVLTF. The CDR3 DNA sequence: TGTGCCAGCCGGGACAGCCTCTCTGGGGCCAACGTCCTGACTTTC.

The V and J genes are TRBV2 and TRBJ1-5; 10 nucleotides agree with TRBD1. This CDR3 is built from 18 residues. Unmatched junction bases numbered 16, after V lost 5 bases and J lost 6 bases. The germline V gene encodes CDR1 SNHLY and CDR2 FYNNEI. The CDR3 bases are TGTGCCAGCAGTTACCCTGGACGGACAGGGGGGTTCAGTCAGCCCCAGCATTTT. Translation: CASSYPGRTGGFSQPQHF.

Relative to its sample, this clone is medium-sized. The V call is TRBV13, the J call TRBJ2-7, with D hard to call. CDR1 PRHDT and CDR2 FYEKMQ come from the germline V gene (reference sequence). Trimming left V 3 bases short and J 2 bases short, with 5 bases between. This CDR3 comprises 12 residues. The CDR3 DNA is TGTGCCAGCAGCTTCAGGCCCTACGAGCAGTACTTC. Translating gives CASSFRPYEQYF.

The genes are TRBV18 and TRBJ2-7, with 10 bases matching TRBD1. Germline-derived CDR1 and CDR2 are KGHSH and LQKENI. The J segment lost 3 bases and the V segment lost 6 bases, leaving 5 bases of the junction unmatched. The CDR3 contains 14 residues. The DNA of the CDR3 is TGTGCCAGCTCCCTCTGGGACAGGGGCTACGAGCAGTACTTC. It yields the protein CASSLWDRGYEQYF.

V is TRBV9 and J is TRBJ1-2; D not certain. The CDR3 consists of 15 residues. CDR1 is SGDLS, CDR2 YYNGEE, per germline. Trimming cost V 3 bases and J 0 bases, with 12 bases left between them. For the CDR3, the DNA is TGTGCCAGCAGCGGTCCGAGGGCCTCTAACTATGGCTACACCTTC. As protein: CASSGPRASNYGYTF.

The chain combines TRBV18 with TRBJ1-5; TRBD1 aligns across 10 bases. Looked up from germline, CDR1 is KGHSH and CDR2 is LQKENI. V trimming: 0 bases; J trimming: 3 bases; junction bases outside the gene matches: 2. The CDR3 totals 16 residues. CDR3: CASSPPGTGDNQPQHF. The CDR3 nucleotides are TGTGCCAGCTCACCACCGGGGACAGGGGACAATCAGCCCCAGCATTTT.

In this sample, this clone turned up a few times. J is TRBJ2-5 and V is TRBV6-1, with D possibly TRBD2 on 5 matching bases. This CDR3 region has 14 residues. Germline V gene sequence: CDR1 MNHNS, CDR2 SASEGT. Between the trimmed V and J ends, which lost 1 base and 4 bases, there was a span of 10 bases. The CDR3 reads CASSEGGRGETQYF. Written as DNA, the CDR3 is TGTGCCAGCAGTGAAGGAGGGAGAGGAGAGACCCAGTACTTC.

The table lists this clone with a count of one. DNA for the CDR3: TGTGCCAGCCGAATTAGGACTAGCGGATACAATGAGCAGTTCTTC. This translates into CASRIRTSGYNEQFF. The chain combines TRBV27 with TRBJ2-1; 10 nucleotides line up with TRBD2. J was trimmed by 4 bases and V by 8 bases; bases with no gene match: 8. The germline V gene encodes CDR1 MNHEY and CDR2 SMNVEV (reference sequence). The CDR3 covers 15 residues.

This chain uses TRBV4-1 with TRBJ2-7; 8 bases are shared with TRBD2. CDR3 length: 14 amino acids. The germline gives CDR1 MGHRA, CDR2 YSYEKL. V shed 5 bases, J shed 0 bases, and the junction held 3 bases outside the gene matches. DNA of the CDR3: TGCGCCAGCAGCGCCGGGACTAGCTCCTACGAGCAGTACTTC. Amino acid sequence: CASSAGTSSYEQYF.

This chain connects TRBV28 to TRBJ2-1; TRBD1 aligns across 8 bases. Germline trimming cut 5 bases from V and 6 bases from J; bases unmatched to any gene: 6. CDR3 size: 14 residues. Germline V gives CDR1 MDHEN, CDR2 SYDVKM. Here the CDR3 reads CASSQDRVSNEQFF. The CDR3 nucleotides read TGTGCCAGCAGTCAGGACAGGGTCAGCAATGAGCAGTTCTTC.

The gene calls are TRBV27 and TRBJ2-7, with D perhaps matching TRBD2 (5 bases). This CDR3 comprises 15 residues. Trimming removed 3 bases from V and 0 bases from J, with 12 bases in between. Germline CDR1 and CDR2: MNHEY and SMNVEV (reference sequence). The chain's CDR3 is CASSFHVGSSYEQYF. CDR3 nucleotide sequence: TGTGCCAGCAGTTTCCACGTTGGGAGCTCCTACGAGCAGTACTTC.